These 11 T cell receptor beta chains were all obtained from the same sample, sequenced in a study of cytomegalovirus exposure and HLA in healthy donors. The PCR used 60 Vbeta and 13 Jbeta primers. Produced via immunoSEQ multiplex PCR; TCRdb's table is partial and in-frame only. The sample carries around 100,000 clones, roughly 83% recorded once. Sequences were obtained from PBMCs. These receptors all come from a woman between 18 and 29 years old in good health and CMV-seropositive.

This chain uses TRBV11-1 with TRBJ1-1; D unclear. The CDR3 has 13 residues. CDR1 and CDR2 (germline): SGHAT, FQDESV (reference sequence). V was clipped by 1 base and J by 5 bases, with 8 bases between them. The CDR3 sequence is CASSLVEGTEAFF. In DNA form, the CDR3 reads TGTGCCAGCAGCTTAGTAGAGGGAACTGAAGCTTTCTTT.

This clone occurred once. A read error is possible here, since a much larger clone lies one base away. The gene calls are TRBV6-1 and TRBJ2-7; D gene unclear. The CDR3 covers 11 residues. Per germline, CDR1 MNHNS and CDR2 SASEGT. V was cut by 6 bases and J by 0 bases, with 3 bases left in between. Here the CDR3 DNA reads TGTGCCAGCAGCCGCTCCTACGAGCAGTACTTC. Translating it yields CASSRSYEQYF.

The chain uses TRBV6-6 and TRBJ2-5; D is unclear. Germline-derived CDR1 and CDR2 are MNHNY and SVGAGI (reference sequence). Trimming removed 2 bases at V and 4 bases at J, with 8 bases between. The CDR3 contains 13 residues. The CDR3 loop is CASSYARGETQYF. CDR3 in DNA: TGTGCCAGCAGTTACGCCCGAGGAGAGACCCAGTACTTC.

This rearrangement joins TRBV6-5 to TRBJ2-7; D call uncertain. From germline, CDR1 is MNHEY and CDR2 SVGAGI. The CDR3 covers 15 residues. The ends were cut back, 4 bases at V and 1 base at J, with 14 bases in the middle. The chain's CDR3 is CASSSSGWRSYEQYF. Here the CDR3 DNA reads TGTGCCAGCAGTTCCTCAGGCTGGAGATCCTACGAGCAGTACTTC.

This clone occurred once. The chain uses TRBV6-1 and TRBJ2-6, with D unclear. The CDR3 is 15 amino acids. Germline V gene sequence: CDR1 MNHNS, CDR2 SASEGT. V was pared by 10 bases and J by 0 bases, with 13 bases between. The CDR3 nucleotides read TGTGCCACACAGCTCCTGGCCTCTGGGGCCAACGTCCTGACTTTC. Its translation: CATQLLASGANVLTF.

This rearrangement joins TRBV6-5 to TRBJ2-5, with 7 bases identical to TRBD2. J lost 4 bases, V lost 5 bases, and 7 bases had no gene match. The CDR3 has 14 residues. Germline CDR1 and CDR2: MNHEY and SVGAGI. The chain's CDR3 is CASSAEPGGETQYF. CDR3 bases: TGTGCCAGCAGTGCCGAACCGGGAGGAGAGACCCAGTACTTC.

As for this clone: An end of the junction does not agree with germline; a read error may underlie this. The chain is built from TRBV7-9 and TRBJ2-7, with D possibly matching TRBD2 (5 bases). Germline loops: CDR1 SEHNR, CDR2 FQNEAQ (reference sequence). This CDR3 contains 14 residues. The CDR3 nucleotides read TGTGCCAACAGCTTAGGAGCCGGGAACTACGAGCAGTACTTC. Protein: CANSLGAGNYEQYF.

The chain uses TRBV18 and TRBJ1-5; the D gene is possibly TRBD1 (6 bases). Germline CDR1 reads KGHSH; CDR2 reads LQKENI. With 4 bases removed from V and 0 bases from J, the gap between germline ends came to 13 bases. The CDR3 totals 16 residues. The CDR3 nucleotides read TGTGCCAGCTCACTGTACAGGGCCGATAGCAATCAGCCCCAGCATTTT. It yields the protein CASSLYRADSNQPQHF.

The table lists this clone with a count of one. V gene TRBV28 combines with J gene TRBJ1-5; weak D call: TRBD1 (6 bases). Germline values: CDR1 MDHEN, CDR2 SYDVKM. The CDR3 consists of 14 residues. The V and J ends lost 4 bases and 2 bases respectively, with 9 bases between them. CDR3: CASSSGGRNQPQHF. In DNA form, the CDR3 reads TGTGCCAGCAGTTCGGGGGGGCGCAATCAGCCCCAGCATTTT.

This chain joins TRBV27 and TRBJ2-2; the D is unclear. Per the germline V gene, CDR1 is MNHEY and CDR2 is SMNVEV (reference sequence). The CDR3 spans 15 residues. Trimming removed 4 bases at V and 1 base at J, with 10 bases between. CDR3 amino acids: CASSSTGVNTGELFF. The CDR3 DNA sequence: TGTGCCAGCAGTTCCACCGGAGTGAACACCGGGGAGCTGTTTTTT.

V is TRBV2 and J is TRBJ2-3, with TRBD2 identical over 8 bases. V lost 2 bases to trimming and J lost 2 bases; unmatched junction nucleotides: 6. The CDR3 spans 16 residues. CDR1 and CDR2 from the germline V gene are SNHLY and FYNNEI. CDR3 in amino acids: CASSETVAGYTDTQYF. DNA of the CDR3: TGTGCCAGCAGTGAAACGGTAGCGGGGTACACAGATACGCAGTATTTT.